This TCR beta chain was found in a study of blood T cells in healthy people across ages (dated by TCRdb to between 2014 and 2017). For the wider study: In model experiments, template switching captured roughly one uniquely barcoded TCR beta cDNA molecule for every two T cells. Using deep sequencing normalized with unique cDNA molecular identifiers, the study measured how TCR beta repertoire diversity changes with age. The donors were split into four age groups: young (average around 15 years), middle-aged (roughly 39), aged (more than 60) and long-lived (roughly 80). The study analyzed two additional independent replicas of 1 million unique cDNA reads from the same blood draw for two donors, one aged 18 to 30 and one aged 80 or older. Donors of different ages were randomly distributed across sequencing lanes to avoid experimental bias.

A remark on this clonotype: No antigen is known for it. Qualities for individual bases were not recorded, and no much larger clone is one base off.

The library was prepared using 5' RACE. Sequencing instrument: Illumina HiSeq 2500. The second PCR ran for roughly 7 to 12 cycles and used a J-beta primer mix along with a sample-barcoded 5' primer. Each TCR beta cDNA molecule received a unique molecular identifier from a template-switch 5' adaptor carrying 12 random nucleotides. At least 2.5 million CDR3-containing paired-end reads were obtained from each sample. The Mint cDNA synthesis kit, primed by a TRBC-specific oligonucleotide, was used to synthesize first-strand cDNA from all RNA. After uracil-DNA glycosylase treatment, a first 18-cycle PCR used universal primers M1SS and BC2_uni_R on all cDNA. The study's own analysis went as follows. Each sample was normalized by randomly selecting 1 million high-quality reads, each carrying a distinct molecular identifier. Instead of being binned into consensus sequences, reads that shared molecular identifiers were thrown out. MiTCR, set to a Q25 quality threshold and the strictest error-elimination algorithm, was used for CDR3 identification, clonotype clustering and error correction. A nonparametric unseen species model using Euler transformation provided a lower-bound estimate of total TCR beta diversity. Using fastp at Q25 and MiXCR, TCRdb reprocessed the public reads and kept productive beta chains. For every CDR3 protein sequence, its rows merge into one entry that carries the most common genes and DNA. These V and J calls are TCRdb output, not the study's own analysis. The sample table lists about 900,000 distinct CDR3 sequences, around 46% of them with a count of one. Roughly 12% of the sample goes to the ten largest clones.

Systemically healthy Caucasian individuals from Russia, around 39 in total and aged about 6 to 100 years, were included as donors. Roughly 9.5 milliliters of peripheral blood were drawn from each donor into EDTA-treated Vacutainer tubes. Ficoll-Paque density-gradient centrifugation was used to isolate PBMCs, with at least 7 million per sample. Total RNA, at least 5 micrograms per sample, was extracted from PBMCs with Trizol reagent. Naive CD45RAhigh/CD27high T cell percentages were measured by flow cytometry on a PBMC aliquot from every donor. CDR1 and CDR2 are drawn from the germline V gene: SGDLS, YYNGEE. Reading from cysteine to phenylalanine, the CDR3 counts 14 amino acids. Just the 42-base CDR3 DNA is kept, in frame starting at base 1. V loses 0 bases of germline sequence and J loses 4 bases, and the interval between the two ends is 8 bases. Paper-wide results and their limitations: Observed TCR beta diversity correlated strongly with the percentage of naive T cells measured by flow cytometry. The long-lived group showed more naive CD4+ T cells, fewer expanded clones and increased TCR diversity than the aged group, suggesting age selection. Donor CMV infection status was unknown, potentially confounding age-related changes in expanded clonotypes. Estimates of total diversity from one million sequenced T cells were regarded as lower bounds and underestimates. Conclusive comparison of naive and antigen-experienced compartments was prevented by the profiling of bulk unsorted PBMCs. Observed TCR beta diversity per million T cells fell roughly linearly with age, and a significant reduction was already apparent by age roughly 40.

Recombination connected TRBV9 to TRBJ2-1, with the D gene too uncertain to name. The sequenced sample was blood. This TCR was recovered from a man aged 25-45 years in good health. CDR3 protein: CASSVVGAYNEQFF. Here is the DNA: TGTGCCAGCAGCGTAGTAGGCGCATACAATGAGCAGTTCTTC.